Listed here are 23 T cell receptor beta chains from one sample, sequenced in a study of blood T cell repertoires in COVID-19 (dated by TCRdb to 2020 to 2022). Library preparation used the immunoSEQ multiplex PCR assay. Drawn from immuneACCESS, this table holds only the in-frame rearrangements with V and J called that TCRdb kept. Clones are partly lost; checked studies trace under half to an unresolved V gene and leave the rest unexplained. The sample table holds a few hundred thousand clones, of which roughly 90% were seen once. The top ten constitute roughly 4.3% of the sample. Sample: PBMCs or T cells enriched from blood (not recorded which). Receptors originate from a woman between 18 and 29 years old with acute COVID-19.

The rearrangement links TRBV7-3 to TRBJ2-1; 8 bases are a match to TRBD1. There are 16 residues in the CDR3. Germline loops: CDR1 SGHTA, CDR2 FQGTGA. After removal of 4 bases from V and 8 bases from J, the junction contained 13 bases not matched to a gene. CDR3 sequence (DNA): TGTGCCAGCAGCTCCGTACGGGGCAGGGGGCTCGATGAGCAGTTCTTC. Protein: CASSSVRGRGLDEQFF.

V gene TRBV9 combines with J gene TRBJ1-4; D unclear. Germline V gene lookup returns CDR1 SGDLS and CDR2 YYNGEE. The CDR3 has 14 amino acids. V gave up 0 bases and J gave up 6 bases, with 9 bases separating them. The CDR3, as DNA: TGTGCCAGCAGCGTAGAATCAGTGGATGAAAAACTGTTTTTT. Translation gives CASSVESVDEKLFF.

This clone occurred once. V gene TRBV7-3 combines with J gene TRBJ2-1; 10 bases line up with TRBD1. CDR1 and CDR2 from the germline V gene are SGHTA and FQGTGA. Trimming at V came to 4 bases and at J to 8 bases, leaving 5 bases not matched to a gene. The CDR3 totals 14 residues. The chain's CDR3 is CASSSTGGLHEQFF. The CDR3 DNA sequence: TGTGCCAGCAGCTCGACAGGGGGCTTACATGAGCAGTTCTTC.

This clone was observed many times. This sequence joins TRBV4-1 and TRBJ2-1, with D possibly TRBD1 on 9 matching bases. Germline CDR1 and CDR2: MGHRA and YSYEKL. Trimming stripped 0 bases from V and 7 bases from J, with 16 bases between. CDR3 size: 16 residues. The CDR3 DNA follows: TGCGCCAGCAGCCAAGAGCCGGGAGGGACAGGGAATGAGCAGTTCTTC. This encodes CASSQEPGGTGNEQFF.

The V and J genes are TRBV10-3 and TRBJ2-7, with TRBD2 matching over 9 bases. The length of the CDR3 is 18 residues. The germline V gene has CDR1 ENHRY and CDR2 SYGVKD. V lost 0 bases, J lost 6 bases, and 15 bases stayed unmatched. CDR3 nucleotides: TGTGCCATCAGTGAGTCGACAGCTTCTAGCGGGACGGGGGGCGAGCAGTACTTC. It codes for CAISESTASSGTGGEQYF.

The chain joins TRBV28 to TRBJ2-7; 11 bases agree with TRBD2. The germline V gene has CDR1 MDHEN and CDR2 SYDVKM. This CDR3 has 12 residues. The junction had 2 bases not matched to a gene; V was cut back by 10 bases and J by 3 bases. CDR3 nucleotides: TGTGCCACCCTAGCGGGAGGCTACGAGCAGTACTTC. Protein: CATLAGGYEQYF.

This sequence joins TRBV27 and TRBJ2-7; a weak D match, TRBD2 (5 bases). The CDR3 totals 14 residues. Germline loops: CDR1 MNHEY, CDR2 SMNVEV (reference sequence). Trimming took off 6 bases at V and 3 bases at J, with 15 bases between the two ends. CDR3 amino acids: CASSPAGRDYEQYF. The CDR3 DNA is TGTGCCAGCAGCCCAGCCGGACGGGACTACGAGCAGTACTTC.

The CDR3 protein is CASRGLSGELFF. CDR3 sequence (DNA): TGTGCCTCCAGGGGGTTGTCCGGGGAGCTGTTTTTT. This rearrangement joins TRBV28 to TRBJ2-2; 7 bases align to TRBD1. J gave up 6 bases and V 11 bases, and 6 bases lay outside the gene matches. The germline V gene encodes CDR1 MDHEN and CDR2 SYDVKM. The CDR3 runs to 12 residues.

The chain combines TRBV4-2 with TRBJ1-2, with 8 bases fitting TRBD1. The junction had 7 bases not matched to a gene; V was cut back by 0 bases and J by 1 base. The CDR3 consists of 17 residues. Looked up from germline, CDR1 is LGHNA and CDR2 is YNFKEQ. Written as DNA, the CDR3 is TGTGCCAGCAGCCAAGATAGGGGACAGGCCCATAACTATGGCTACACCTTC. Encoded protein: CASSQDRGQAHNYGYTF.

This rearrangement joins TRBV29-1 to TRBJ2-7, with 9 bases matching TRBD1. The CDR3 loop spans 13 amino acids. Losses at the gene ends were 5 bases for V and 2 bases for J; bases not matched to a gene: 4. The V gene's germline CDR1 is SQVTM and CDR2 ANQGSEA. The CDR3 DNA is TGCAGCGTTCGACAGGGGGGTCCCTACGAGCAGTACTTC. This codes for CSVRQGGPYEQYF.

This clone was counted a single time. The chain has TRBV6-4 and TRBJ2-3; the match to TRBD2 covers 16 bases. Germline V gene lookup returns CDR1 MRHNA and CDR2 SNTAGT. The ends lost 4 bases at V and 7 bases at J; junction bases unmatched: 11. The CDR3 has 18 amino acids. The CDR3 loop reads CASSARPGTSGRAHTQYF. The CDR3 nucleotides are TGTGCCAGCAGTGCGCGTCCCGGGACTAGCGGGAGGGCCCATACGCAGTATTTT.

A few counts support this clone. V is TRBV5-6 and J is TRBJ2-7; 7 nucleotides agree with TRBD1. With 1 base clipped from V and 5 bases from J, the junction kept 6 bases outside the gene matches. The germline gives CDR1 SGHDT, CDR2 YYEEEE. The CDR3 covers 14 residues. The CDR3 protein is CASSLRQGADEQYF. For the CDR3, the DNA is TGTGCCAGCAGCTTGAGACAGGGTGCGGACGAGCAGTACTTC.

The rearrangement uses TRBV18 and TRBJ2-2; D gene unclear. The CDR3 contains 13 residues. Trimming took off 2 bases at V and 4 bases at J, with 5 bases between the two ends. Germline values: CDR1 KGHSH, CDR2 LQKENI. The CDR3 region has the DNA TGTGCCAGCTCACCAGGCCCCACCGGGGAGCTGTTTTTT. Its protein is CASSPGPTGELFF.

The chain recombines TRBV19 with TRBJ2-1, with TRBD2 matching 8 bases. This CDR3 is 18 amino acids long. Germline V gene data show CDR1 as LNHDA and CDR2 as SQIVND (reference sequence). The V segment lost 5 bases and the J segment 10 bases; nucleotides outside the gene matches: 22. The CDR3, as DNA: TGTGCCAGTAGTGTAAACTTCGGATTGGGACTAGGAGCGGCCGAGCAGTTCTTC. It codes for CASSVNFGLGLGAAEQFF.

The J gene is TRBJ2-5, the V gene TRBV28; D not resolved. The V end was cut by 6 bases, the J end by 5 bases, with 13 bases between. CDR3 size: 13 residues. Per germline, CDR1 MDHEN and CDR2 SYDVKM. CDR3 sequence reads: CASSSPGKETQYF. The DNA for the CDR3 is TGTGCCAGCAGCTCTCCGGGTAAGGAGACCCAGTACTTC.

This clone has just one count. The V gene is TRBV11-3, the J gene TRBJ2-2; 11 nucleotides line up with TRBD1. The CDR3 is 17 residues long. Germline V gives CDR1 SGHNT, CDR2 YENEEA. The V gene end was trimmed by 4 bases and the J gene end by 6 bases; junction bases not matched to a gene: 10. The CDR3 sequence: CASSSRWTGGFAGELFF. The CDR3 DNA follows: TGTGCCAGCAGCTCGCGGTGGACAGGGGGCTTTGCCGGGGAGCTGTTTTTT.

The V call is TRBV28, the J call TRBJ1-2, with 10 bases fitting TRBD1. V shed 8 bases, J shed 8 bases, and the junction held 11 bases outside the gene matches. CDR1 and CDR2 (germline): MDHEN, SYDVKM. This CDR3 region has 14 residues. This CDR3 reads CASRKGQGRVGYTF. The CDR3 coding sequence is TGTGCCAGCCGAAAGGGACAGGGGAGGGTAGGCTACACCTTC.

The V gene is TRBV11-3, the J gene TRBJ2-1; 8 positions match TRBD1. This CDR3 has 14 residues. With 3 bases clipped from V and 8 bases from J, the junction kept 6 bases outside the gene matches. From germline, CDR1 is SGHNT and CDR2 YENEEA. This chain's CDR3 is CASSLRTGSYEQFF. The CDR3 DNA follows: TGTGCCAGCAGCTTGAGGACAGGGTCCTATGAGCAGTTCTTC.

The DNA of the CDR3 is TGTGCCAGCAGTTACGGGCCTCCAAATTACCAAGAGACCCAGTACTTC. Translating it yields CASSYGPPNYQETQYF. This chain joins TRBV6-5 and TRBJ2-5, with D unresolved. V lost 2 bases, J lost 0 bases, and 13 bases lay in between. The CDR3 has 16 residues. Germline V CDR1 and CDR2: MNHEY, SVGAGI.

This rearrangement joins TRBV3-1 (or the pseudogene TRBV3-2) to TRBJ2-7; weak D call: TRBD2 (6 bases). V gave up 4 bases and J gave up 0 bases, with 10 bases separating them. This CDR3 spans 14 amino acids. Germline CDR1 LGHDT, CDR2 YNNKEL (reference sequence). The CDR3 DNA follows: TGTGCCAGCAGCCCCCCTAGCGCCTCCTACGAGCAGTACTTC. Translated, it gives CASSPPSASYEQYF.

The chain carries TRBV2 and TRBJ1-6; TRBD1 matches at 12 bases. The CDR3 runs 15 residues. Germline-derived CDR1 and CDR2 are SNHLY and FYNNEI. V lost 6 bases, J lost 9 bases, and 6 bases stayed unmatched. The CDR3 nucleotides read TGTGCCAGCAGCGGCGGGACAGGGGGCGGTTCACCCCTCCACTTT. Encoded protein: CASSGGTGGGSPLHF.

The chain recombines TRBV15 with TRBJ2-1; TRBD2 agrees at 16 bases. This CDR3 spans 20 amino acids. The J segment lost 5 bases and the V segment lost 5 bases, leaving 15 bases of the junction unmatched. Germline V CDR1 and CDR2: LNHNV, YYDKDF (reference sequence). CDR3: CATSPFFGTSGRAYNNEQFF. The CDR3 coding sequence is TGTGCCACCAGCCCGTTTTTCGGGACTAGCGGGAGGGCCTACAACAATGAGCAGTTCTTC.

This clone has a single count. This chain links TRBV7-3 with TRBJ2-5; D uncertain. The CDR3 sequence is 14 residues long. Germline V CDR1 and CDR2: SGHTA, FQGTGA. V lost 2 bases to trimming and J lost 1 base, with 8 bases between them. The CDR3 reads CASSLGGGQETQYF. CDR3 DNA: TGTGCCAGCAGCTTAGGTGGCGGCCAAGAGACCCAGTACTTC.